This T cell receptor (beta chain) was retrieved from a study of OX40 agonist ivuxolimab in advanced cancers. If patients had autoimmune disease history or systemic immunosuppression, they were excluded. Generated by immunoSEQ multiplex PCR, the TCRdb table keeps only in-frame clones and is missing some. The sample includes over 70,000 clones, more than 80% of them seen just once. Germline-derived CDR1 and CDR2 are SGHAT and FQDESV (reference sequence). Trimming shortened V by 2 bases and J by 7 bases, and 16 bases separated the two germline ends. The CDR3 contains 15 residues. Sequencing was performed on CD4+ or CD8+ T cells sorted from blood, taken in a trial of the OX40 agonist ivuxolimab. This TCR was sampled from an adult with an advanced solid tumor such as melanoma, head and neck, liver or kidney cancer. The chain joins TRBV11-1 to TRBJ2-3; either TRBD1 or TRBD2 may supply D (5 bases each). CDR3 nucleotide sequence: TGTGCCAGCAGCTTACTGGGGCTAGCCGTTAATACGCAGTATTTT. This encodes CASSLLGLAVNTQYF.